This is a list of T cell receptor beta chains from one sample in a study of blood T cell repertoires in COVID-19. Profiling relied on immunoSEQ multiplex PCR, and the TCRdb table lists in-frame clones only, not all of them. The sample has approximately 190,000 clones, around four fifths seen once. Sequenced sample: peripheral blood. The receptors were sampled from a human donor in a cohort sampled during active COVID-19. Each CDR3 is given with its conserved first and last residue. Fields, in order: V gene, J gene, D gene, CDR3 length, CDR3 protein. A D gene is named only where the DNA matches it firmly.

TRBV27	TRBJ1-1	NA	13	CASSSVGNTEAFF
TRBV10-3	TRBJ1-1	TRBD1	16	CAISAIGTGQGGKAFF
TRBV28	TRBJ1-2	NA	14	CASSPGQTRYGYTF
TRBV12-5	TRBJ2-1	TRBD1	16	CASGLAQGEVSNEQFF
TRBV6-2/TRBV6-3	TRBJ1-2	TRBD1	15	CASSYGTGGNYGYTF
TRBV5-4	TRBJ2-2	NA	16	CASSRDPGANTGELFF
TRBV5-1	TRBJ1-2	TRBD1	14	CASSSSGTGVDYTF
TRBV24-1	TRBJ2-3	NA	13	CATSRSGADTQYF
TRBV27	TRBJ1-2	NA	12	CASSLSGVGYTF
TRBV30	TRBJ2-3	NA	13	CAWSLGSTDTQYF
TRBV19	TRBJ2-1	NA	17	CASSTPTARSSYNEQFF
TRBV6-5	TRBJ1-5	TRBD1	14	CASSTDREYWPQHF
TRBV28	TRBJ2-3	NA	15	CASTRQAWGTDTQYF
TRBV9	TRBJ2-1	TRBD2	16	CASSVTSGGPYNEQFF
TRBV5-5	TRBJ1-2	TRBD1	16	CASSFRQGADNYGYTF
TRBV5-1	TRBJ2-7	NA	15	CASSTIGDSIHEQYF
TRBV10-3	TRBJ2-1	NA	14	CAISTGPPYNEQFF
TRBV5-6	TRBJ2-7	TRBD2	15	CASSYSSGSPNEQYF
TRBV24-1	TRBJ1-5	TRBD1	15	CATSDIGGRNQPQHF
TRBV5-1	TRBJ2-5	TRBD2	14	CASSLDSGKETQYF
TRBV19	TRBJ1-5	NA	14	CASSILGGVQPQHF
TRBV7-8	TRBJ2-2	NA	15	CASRPTGFNTGELFF
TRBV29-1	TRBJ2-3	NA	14	CSARLYINADTQYF
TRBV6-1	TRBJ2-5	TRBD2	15	CASSEIRGVAETQYF
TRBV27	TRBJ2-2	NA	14	CASSGYPNTGELFF
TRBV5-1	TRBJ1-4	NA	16	CASSLVLRRQGEKLFF